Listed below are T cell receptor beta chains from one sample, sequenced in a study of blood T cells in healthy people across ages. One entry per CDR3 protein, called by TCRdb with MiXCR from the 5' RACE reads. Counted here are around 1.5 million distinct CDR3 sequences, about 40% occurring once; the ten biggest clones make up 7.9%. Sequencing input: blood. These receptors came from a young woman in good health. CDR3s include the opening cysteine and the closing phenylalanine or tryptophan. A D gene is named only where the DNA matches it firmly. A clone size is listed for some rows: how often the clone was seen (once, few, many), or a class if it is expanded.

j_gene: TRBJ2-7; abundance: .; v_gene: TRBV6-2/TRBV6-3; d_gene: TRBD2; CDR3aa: CASSYSLSSGGFYEQYF; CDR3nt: TGTGCCAGCAGTTACTCCCTCTCCAGCGGGGGTTTCTACGAGCAGTACTTC
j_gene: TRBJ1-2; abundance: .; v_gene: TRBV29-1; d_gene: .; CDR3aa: CSVVEGLDYGYTF; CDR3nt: TGCAGCGTTGTAGAGGGCTTAGACTATGGCTACACCTTC
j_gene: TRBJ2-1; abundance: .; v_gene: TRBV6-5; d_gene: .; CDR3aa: CASSSASNEQFF; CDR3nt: TGTGCCAGCAGTTCAGCATCCAATGAGCAGTTCTTC
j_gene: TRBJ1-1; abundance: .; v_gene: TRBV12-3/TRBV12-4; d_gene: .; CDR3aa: CASSTRGAGMNTEAFF; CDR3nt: TGTGCCAGCAGTACGCGCGGAGCAGGGATGAACACTGAAGCTTTCTTT
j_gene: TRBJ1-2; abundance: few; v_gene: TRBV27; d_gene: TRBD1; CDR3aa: CASSLGQGAGYGYTF; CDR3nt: TGTGCCAGCAGTTTGGGGCAGGGGGCAGGCTATGGCTACACCTTC
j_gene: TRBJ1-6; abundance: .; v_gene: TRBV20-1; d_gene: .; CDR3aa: CSARDRRDAPQLGSPLHF; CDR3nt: TGCAGTGCTAGAGATCGTCGGGACGCGCCCCAACTCGGCTCACCCCTCCACTTT
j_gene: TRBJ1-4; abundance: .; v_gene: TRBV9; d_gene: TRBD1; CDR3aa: CASSLTTGGEEKLFF; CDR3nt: TGTGCCAGCAGCTTAACGACAGGGGGCGAAGAAAAACTGTTTTTT
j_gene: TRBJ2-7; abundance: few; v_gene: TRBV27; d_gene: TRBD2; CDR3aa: CASSLALAGGPTYEQYF; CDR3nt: TGTGCCAGCAGTTTAGCACTAGCGGGGGGCCCGACCTACGAGCAGTACTTC
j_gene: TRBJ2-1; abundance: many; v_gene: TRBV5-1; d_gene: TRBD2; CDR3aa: CASSLAGNEQFF; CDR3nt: TGTGCCAGCAGCTTAGCGGGCAATGAGCAGTTCTTC
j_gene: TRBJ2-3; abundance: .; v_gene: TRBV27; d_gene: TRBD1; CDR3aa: CASSPYDRAVDDTQYF; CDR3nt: TGTGCCAGCAGTCCCTATGACAGGGCGGTTGATGATACGCAGTATTTT
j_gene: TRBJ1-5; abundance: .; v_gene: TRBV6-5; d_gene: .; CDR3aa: CASSWGRDQPQHF; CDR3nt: TGTGCCAGCAGTTGGGGCAGGGATCAGCCCCAGCATTTT
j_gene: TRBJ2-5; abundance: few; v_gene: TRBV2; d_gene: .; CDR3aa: CASSEARQGGEAQYF; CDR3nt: TGTGCCAGCAGTGAAGCGCGCCAGGGGGGGGAGGCCCAGTACTTC
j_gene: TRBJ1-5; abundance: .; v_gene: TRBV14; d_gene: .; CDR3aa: CASSQERDQPQHF; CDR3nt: TGTGCCAGCAGCCAGGAGAGGGATCAGCCCCAGCATTTT
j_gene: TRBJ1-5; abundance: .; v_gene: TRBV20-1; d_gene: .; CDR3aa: CSARPPSWGTPQPQHF; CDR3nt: TGCAGTGCTAGACCCCCATCGTGGGGTACCCCTCAGCCCCAGCATTTT
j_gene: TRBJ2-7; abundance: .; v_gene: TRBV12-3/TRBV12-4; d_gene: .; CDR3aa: CASSWGSEQYF; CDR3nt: TGTGCCAGCAGTTGGGGGAGCGAGCAGTACTTC
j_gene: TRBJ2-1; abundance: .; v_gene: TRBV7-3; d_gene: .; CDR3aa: CASSYNPRGTYNEQFF; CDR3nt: TGTGCCAGCAGCTACAACCCCCGAGGGACCTACAATGAGCAGTTCTTC
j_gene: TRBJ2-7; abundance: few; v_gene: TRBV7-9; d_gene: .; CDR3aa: CASSSEGDLSYEQYF; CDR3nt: TGTGCCAGCAGCTCCGAGGGGGACCTCTCCTACGAGCAGTACTTC
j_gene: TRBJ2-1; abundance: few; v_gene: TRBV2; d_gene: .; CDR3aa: CASQPFSGSYNEQFF; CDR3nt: TGTGCCAGCCAGCCTTTTAGCGGATCCTACAATGAGCAGTTCTTC
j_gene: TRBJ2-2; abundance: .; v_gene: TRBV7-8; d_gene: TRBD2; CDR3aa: CASSARSGRATGELFF; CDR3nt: TGTGCCAGCAGCGCACGTAGCGGGAGAGCCACCGGGGAGCTGTTTTTT
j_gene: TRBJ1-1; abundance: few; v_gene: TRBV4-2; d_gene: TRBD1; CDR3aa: CASSQGQGGNTEAFF; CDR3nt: TGTGCCAGCAGCCAAGGACAGGGCGGGAACACTGAAGCTTTCTTT
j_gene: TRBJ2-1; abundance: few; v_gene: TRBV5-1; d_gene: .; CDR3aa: CASSVSYYNEQFF; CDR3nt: TGCGCCAGCAGCGTGAGCTACTACAATGAGCAGTTCTTC
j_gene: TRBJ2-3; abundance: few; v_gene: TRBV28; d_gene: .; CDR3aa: CASSLPGVGTDTQYF; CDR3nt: TGTGCCAGCAGTTTACCGGGAGTGGGCACAGATACGCAGTATTTT
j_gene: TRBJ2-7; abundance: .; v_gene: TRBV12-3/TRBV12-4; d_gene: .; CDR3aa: CASSLHHPLGEQYF; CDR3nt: TGTGCCAGCAGTTTGCACCACCCGCTGGGCGAGCAGTACTTC
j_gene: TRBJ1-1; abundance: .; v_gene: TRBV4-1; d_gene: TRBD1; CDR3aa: CASSYRGSTEAFF; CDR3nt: TGCGCCAGCAGCTACAGGGGATCCACTGAAGCTTTCTTT
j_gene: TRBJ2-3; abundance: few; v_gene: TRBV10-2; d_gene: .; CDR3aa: CASTWTVATDTQYF; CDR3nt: TGCGCCAGCACTTGGACGGTAGCTACAGATACGCAGTATTTT
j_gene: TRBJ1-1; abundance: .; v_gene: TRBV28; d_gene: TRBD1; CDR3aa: CASSLFLAGTGGMNTEAFF; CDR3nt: TGTGCCAGCAGTTTATTCCTGGCCGGGACAGGGGGGATGAACACTGAAGCTTTCTTT
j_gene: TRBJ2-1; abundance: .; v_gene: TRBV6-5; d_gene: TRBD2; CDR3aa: CASSNGLAGAGEQFF; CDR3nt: TGTGCCAGCAGTAACGGACTAGCGGGAGCAGGGGAGCAGTTCTTC
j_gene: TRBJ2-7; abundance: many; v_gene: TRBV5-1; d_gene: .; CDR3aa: CASSLSPGGIYEQYF; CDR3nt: TGCGCCAGCAGCTTATCTCCAGGGGGGATCTACGAGCAGTACTTC
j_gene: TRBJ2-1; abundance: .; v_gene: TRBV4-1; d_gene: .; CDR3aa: CASSQSVGVQGRENEQFF; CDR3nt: TGCGCCAGCAGCCAATCGGTTGGGGTCCAGGGGAGGGAGAATGAGCAGTTCTTC
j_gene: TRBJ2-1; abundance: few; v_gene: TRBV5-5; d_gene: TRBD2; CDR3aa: CASSYIAGSSYNEQFF; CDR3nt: TGTGCCAGCAGTTATATAGCGGGAAGCTCCTACAATGAGCAGTTCTTC
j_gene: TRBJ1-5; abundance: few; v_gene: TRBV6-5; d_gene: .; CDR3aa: CASSPLALGGNQPQHF; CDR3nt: TGTGCCAGCAGCCCCCTCGCCCTGGGGGGGAATCAGCCCCAGCATTTT
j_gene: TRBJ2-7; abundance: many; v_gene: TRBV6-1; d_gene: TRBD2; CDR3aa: CASSEGLGYYEQYF; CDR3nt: TGTGCCAGCAGTGAGGGACTAGGTTACTACGAGCAGTACTTC
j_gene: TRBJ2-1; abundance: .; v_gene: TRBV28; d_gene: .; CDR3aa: CASSLHLGYNEQFF; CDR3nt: TGTGCCAGCAGTTTGCATCTGGGCTACAATGAGCAGTTCTTC
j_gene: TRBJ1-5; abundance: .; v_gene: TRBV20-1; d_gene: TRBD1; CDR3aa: CSASRDRGLGQPQHF; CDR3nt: TGCAGTGCTTCCCGGGACAGGGGTTTGGGTCAGCCCCAGCATTTT
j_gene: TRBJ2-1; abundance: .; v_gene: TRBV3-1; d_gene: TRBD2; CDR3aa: CASSQDRLAGGYNEQFF; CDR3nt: TGTGCCAGCAGCCAAGATCGTCTAGCGGGGGGGTACAATGAGCAGTTCTTC
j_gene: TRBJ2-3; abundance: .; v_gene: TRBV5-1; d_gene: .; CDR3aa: CASSFYTGSTDTQYF; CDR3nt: TGCGCCAGCAGCTTTTATACAGGGAGCACAGATACGCAGTATTTT
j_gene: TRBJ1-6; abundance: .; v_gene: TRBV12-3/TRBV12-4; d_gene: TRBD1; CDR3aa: CASSPDRGPYNSPLHF; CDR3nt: TGTGCCAGCAGCCCAGACAGGGGCCCCTATAATTCACCCCTCCACTTT
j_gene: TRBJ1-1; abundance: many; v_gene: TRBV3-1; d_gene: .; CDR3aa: CASSQGGLNTEAFF; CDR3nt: TGTGCCAGCAGCCAAGGGGGCCTGAACACTGAAGCTTTCTTT
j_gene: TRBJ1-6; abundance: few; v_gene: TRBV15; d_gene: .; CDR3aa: CATSMGGMAANTGSPLHF; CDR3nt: TGTGCCACCAGCATGGGGGGAATGGCAGCGAATACTGGATCACCCCTCCACTTT
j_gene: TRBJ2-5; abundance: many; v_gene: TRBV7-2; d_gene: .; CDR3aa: CASSSSRTQYF; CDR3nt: TGTGCCAGCAGCTCCTCCCGGACCCAGTACTTC
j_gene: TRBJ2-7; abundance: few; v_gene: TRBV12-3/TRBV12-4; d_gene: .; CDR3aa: CASSLGAGNSYEQYF; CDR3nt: TGTGCCAGCAGTTTAGGAGCGGGCAACTCCTACGAGCAGTACTTC
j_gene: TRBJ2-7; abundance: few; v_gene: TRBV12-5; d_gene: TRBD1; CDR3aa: CASGLAGTGSSYEQYF; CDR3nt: TGTGCTAGTGGTTTGGCCGGGACAGGGTCCTCCTACGAGCAGTACTTC
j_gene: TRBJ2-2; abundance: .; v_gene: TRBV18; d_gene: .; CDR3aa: CASSEKSGELFF; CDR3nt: TGTGCCAGCTCCGAGAAGAGCGGGGAGCTGTTTTTT
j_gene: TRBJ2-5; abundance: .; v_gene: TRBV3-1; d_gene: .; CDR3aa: CASSTTSSLETQYF; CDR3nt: TGTGCCAGCAGCACTACTAGTTCATTGGAGACCCAGTACTTC
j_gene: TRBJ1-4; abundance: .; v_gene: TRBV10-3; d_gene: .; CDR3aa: CAISEKEGGKLFF; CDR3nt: TGTGCCATCAGTGAGAAGGAAGGTGGAAAACTGTTTTTT
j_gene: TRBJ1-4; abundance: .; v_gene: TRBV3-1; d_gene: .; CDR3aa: CASSQVGGNEKLFF; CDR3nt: TGTGCCAGCAGCCAAGTCGGCGGTAATGAAAAACTGTTTTTT
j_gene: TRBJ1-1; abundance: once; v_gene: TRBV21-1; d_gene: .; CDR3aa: CASRFQKGNEAFF; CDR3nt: TGTGCCAGCAGGTTCCAAAAAGGGAATGAAGCTTTCTTT
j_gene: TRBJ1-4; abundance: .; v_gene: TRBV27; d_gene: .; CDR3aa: CASSYGIDREKLFF; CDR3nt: TGTGCCAGCAGTTATGGGATTGATCGGGAAAAACTGTTTTTT
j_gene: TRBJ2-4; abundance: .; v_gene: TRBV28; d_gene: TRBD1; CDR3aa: CASSLSSQGANIQYF; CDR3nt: TGTGCCAGCAGTTTATCCTCACAGGGGGCGAACATTCAGTACTTC
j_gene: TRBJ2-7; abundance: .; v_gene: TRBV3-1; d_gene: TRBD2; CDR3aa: CASSQDKMVFGAGGYNEQYF; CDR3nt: TGTGCCAGCAGCCAAGATAAGATGGTTTTTGGAGCGGGGGGATACAATGAGCAGTACTTC
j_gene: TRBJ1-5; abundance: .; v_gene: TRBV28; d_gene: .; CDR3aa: CASKEGGFSNQPQHF; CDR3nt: TGTGCCAGCAAGGAGGGGGGGTTTAGCAATCAGCCCCAGCATTTT
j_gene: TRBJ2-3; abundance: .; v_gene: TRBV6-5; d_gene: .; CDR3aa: CASSGRVRTTQYF; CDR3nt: TGTGCCAGCAGTGGGCGGGTGAGAACTACGCAGTATTTT
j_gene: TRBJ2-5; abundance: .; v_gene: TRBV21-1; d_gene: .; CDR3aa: CASSNGPGLAGVGETQYF; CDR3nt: TGTGCCAGCAGCAATGGACCGGGACTTGCGGGAGTGGGAGAGACCCAGTACTTC
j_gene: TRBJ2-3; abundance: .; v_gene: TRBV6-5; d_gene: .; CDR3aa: CASSDKFLDAQYF; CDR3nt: TGTGCCAGCAGTGACAAGTTCTTGGATGCGCAGTATTTT
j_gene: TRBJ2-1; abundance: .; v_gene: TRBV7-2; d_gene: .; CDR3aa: CASSLEGGRANEQFF; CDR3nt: TGTGCCAGCAGCTTAGAGGGTGGACGAGCCAATGAGCAGTTCTTC